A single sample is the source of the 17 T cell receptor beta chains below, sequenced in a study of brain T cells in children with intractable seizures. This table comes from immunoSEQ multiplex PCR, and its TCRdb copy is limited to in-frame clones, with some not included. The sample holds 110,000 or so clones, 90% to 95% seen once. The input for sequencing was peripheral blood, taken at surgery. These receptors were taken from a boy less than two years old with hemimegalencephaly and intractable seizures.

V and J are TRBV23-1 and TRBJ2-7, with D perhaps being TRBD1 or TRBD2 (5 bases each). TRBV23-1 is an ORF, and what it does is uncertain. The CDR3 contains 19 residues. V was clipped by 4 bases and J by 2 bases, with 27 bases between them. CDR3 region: CASSPPALGWGRSPYEQYF. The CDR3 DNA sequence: TGCGCCAGCAGTCCCCCGGCCCTAGGTTGGGGACGGTCTCCCTACGAGCAGTACTTC.

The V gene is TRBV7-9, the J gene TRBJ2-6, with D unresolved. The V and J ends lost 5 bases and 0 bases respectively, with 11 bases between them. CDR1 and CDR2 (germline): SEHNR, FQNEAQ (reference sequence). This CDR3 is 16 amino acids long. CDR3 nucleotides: TGTGCCAGCAGCCCCCCCGACCTCTCTGGGGCCAACGTCCTGACTTTC. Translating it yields CASSPPDLSGANVLTF.

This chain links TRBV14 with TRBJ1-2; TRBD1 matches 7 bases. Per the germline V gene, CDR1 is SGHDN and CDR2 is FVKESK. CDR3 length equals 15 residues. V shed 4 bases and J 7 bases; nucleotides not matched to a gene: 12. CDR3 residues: CASSPWTGNLFGYTF. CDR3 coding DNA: TGTGCCAGCAGCCCTTGGACAGGAAATCTCTTTGGCTACACCTTC. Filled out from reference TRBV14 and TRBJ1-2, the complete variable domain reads EAGVTQFPSHSVIEKGQTVTLRCDPISGHDNLYWYRRVMGKEIKFLLHFVKESKQDESGMPNNRFLAERTGGTYSTLKVQPAELEDSGVYFCASSPWTGNLFGYTFGSGTRLTVV.

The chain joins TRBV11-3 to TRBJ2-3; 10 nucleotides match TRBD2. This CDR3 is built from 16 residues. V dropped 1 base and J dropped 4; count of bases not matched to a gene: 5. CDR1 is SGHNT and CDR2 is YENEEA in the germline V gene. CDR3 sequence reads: CASSLVVAGGPDTQYF. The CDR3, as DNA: TGTGCCAGCAGCTTAGTCGTAGCGGGAGGCCCAGATACGCAGTATTTT.

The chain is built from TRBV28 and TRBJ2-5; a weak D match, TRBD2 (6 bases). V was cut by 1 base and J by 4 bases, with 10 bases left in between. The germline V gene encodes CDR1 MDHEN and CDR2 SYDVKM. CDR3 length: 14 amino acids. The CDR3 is CASSLSFGGETQYF. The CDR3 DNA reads TGTGCCAGCAGTTTATCCTTCGGGGGAGAGACCCAGTACTTC.

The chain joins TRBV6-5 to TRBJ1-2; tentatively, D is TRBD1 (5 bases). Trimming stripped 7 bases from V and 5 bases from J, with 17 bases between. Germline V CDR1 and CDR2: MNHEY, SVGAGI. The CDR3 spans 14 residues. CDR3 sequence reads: CASNKPGRVYGYTF. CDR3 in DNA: TGTGCCAGCAACAAGCCCGGCAGGGTTTATGGCTACACCTTC.

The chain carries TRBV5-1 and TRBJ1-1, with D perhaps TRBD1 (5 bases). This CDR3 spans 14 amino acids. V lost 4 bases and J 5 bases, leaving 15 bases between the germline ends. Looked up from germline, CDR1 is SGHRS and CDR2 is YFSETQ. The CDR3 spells CASSPSGVGTEAFF. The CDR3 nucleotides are TGCGCCAGCAGCCCGTCGGGGGTCGGGACTGAAGCTTTCTTT.

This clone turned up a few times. CDR3 DNA sequence: TGTGCCAGCAGCTTAACGAAGGGAGAAGCTTTCTTT. This sequence encodes CASSLTKGEAFF. This chain links TRBV7-2 with TRBJ1-1, with D uncertain. V dropped 2 bases and J dropped 8 bases, with 9 bases sitting between them. This CDR3 has 12 residues. Per the germline V gene, CDR1 is SGHTA and CDR2 is FQGNSA. Using reference TRBV7-2 and TRBJ1-1 for the parts outside the CDR3, the full variable domain is GAGVSQSPSNKVTEKGKDVELRCDPISGHTALYWYRQSLGQGLEFLIYFQGNSAPDKSGLPSDRFSAERTGGSVSTLTIQRTQQEDSAVYLCASSLTKGEAFFGQGTRLTVV.

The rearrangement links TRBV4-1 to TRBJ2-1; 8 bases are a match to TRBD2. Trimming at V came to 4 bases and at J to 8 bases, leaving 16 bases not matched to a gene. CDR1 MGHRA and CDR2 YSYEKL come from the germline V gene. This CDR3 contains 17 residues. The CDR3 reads CASSPWRGGRFGDEQFF. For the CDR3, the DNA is TGCGCCAGCAGCCCCTGGCGTGGCGGGAGGTTTGGGGATGAGCAGTTCTTC.

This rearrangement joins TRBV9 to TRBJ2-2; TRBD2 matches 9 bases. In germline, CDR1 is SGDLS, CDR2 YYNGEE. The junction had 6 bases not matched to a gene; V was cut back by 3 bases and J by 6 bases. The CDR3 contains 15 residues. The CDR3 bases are TGTGCCAGCAGCGGCACTAGCGGGTCGGCCGGGGAGCTGTTTTTT. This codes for CASSGTSGSAGELFF.

For the CDR3, the DNA is TGTGCCAGCAGTTACTCGATAGGGGGCGGGGAGCTGTTTTTT. Its translation is CASSYSIGGGELFF. The rearrangement links TRBV6-2 or TRBV6-3 to TRBJ2-2, with TRBD1 as a possible D gene (6 bases). CDR3 size: 14 residues. CDR1 is MNHEY and CDR2 is SVGEGT in the germline V gene. V dropped 0 bases and J dropped 7 bases, with 9 bases sitting between them.

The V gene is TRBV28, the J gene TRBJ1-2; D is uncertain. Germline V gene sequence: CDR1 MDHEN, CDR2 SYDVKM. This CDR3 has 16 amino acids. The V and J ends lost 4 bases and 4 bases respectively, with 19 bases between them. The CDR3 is CASSSPDGEGTYGYTF. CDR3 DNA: TGTGCCAGCAGTTCCCCCGACGGCGAAGGTACCTATGGCTACACCTTC.

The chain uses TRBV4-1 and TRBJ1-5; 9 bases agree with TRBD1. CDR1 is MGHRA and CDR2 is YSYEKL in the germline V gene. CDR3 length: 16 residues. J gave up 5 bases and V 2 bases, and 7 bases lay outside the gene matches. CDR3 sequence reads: CASSQRVGQGYQPQHF. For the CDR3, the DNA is TGCGCCAGCAGCCAAAGGGTCGGACAGGGGTATCAGCCCCAGCATTTT.

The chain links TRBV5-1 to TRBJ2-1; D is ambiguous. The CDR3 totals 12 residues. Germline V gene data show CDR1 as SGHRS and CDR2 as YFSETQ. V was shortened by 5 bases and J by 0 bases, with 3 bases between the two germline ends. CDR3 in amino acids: CASRGSYNEQFF. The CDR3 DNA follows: TGCGCCAGCAGGGGCTCCTACAATGAGCAGTTCTTC.

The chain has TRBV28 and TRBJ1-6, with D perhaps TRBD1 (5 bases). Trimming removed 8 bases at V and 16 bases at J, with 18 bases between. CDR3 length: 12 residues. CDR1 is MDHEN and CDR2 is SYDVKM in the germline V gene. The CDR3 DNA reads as TGTGCCAGCTCGTGGGGAGGGGAAAGTCTCCACTTT. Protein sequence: CASSWGGESLHF. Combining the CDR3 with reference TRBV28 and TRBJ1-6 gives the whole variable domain DVKVTQSSRYLVKRTGEKVFLECVQDMDHENMFWYRQDPGLGLRLIYFSYDVKMKEKGDIPEGYSVSREKKERFSLILESASTNQTSMYLCASSWGGESLHFGNGTRLTVT.

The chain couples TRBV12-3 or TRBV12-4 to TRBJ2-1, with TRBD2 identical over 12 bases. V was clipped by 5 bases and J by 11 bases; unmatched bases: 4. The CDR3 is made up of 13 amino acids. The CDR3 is CASSPGLAGKQFF. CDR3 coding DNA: TGTGCCAGCAGTCCAGGACTAGCGGGAAAGCAGTTCTTC.

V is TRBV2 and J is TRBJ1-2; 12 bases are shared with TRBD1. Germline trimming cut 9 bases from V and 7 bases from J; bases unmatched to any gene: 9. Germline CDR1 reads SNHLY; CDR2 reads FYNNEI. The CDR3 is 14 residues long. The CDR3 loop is CARLSGQGAGGYTF. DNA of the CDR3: TGTGCCAGACTTTCGGGACAGGGGGCAGGTGGCTACACCTTC.